The rows below give T cell receptor beta chains drawn from one sample of a study of blood T cell repertoires in COVID-19. The data were produced by immunoSEQ multiplex PCR, yet TCRdb's version contains in-frame clones alone and is incomplete. The sample holds under 100,000 clones, around 81% seen once. Sequenced material: peripheral blood. Every receptor here comes from a man at least 80 years old with active or convalescent COVID-19. Both conserved end residues are part of each CDR3. A D gene is named only where the DNA matches it firmly. Clone size is stated in some rows and not others, as once, few, many or a class when expanded.

d_call: TRBD1; j_call: TRBJ1-1; clone_size: -; v_call: TRBV19; cdr3_nt: TGTGCCAGCCCGGGACAGGGAGGCGCTGAAGCTTTCTTT; cdr3_aa: CASPGQGGAEAFF
d_call: -; j_call: TRBJ1-4; clone_size: -; v_call: TRBV19; cdr3_nt: TGTGCCAGTAGTATAGTCACTACCGGGACAAGGAATGAAAAACTGTTTTTT; cdr3_aa: CASSIVTTGTRNEKLFF
d_call: TRBD1; j_call: TRBJ2-3; clone_size: -; v_call: TRBV6-5; cdr3_nt: TGTGCCAGCAGTTCGACAGGGACGGATACGCAGTATTTT; cdr3_aa: CASSSTGTDTQYF
d_call: -; j_call: TRBJ2-1; clone_size: -; v_call: TRBV12-3/TRBV12-4; cdr3_nt: TGTGCCAGCAGCCCACAGGTAAATGAGCAGTTCTTC; cdr3_aa: CASSPQVNEQFF
d_call: -; j_call: TRBJ2-5; clone_size: -; v_call: TRBV15; cdr3_nt: TGTGCCACCAGCAGAATTGGGGTGTCGAGGGGACTGGGGTCTGGAGAGACCCAGTACTTC; cdr3_aa: CATSRIGVSRGLGSGETQYF
d_call: -; j_call: TRBJ1-2; clone_size: -; v_call: TRBV6-1; cdr3_nt: TGTGCCAGCAGTGGTGGGGGATCAGGGGCTAACTATGGCTACACCTTC; cdr3_aa: CASSGGGSGANYGYTF
d_call: -; j_call: TRBJ2-5; clone_size: -; v_call: TRBV11-2; cdr3_nt: TGTGCCAGCAGCTTAGGACTAGGGGTGGGGCTAGACATGGAGACCCAGTACTTC; cdr3_aa: CASSLGLGVGLDMETQYF
d_call: TRBD2; j_call: TRBJ2-3; clone_size: -; v_call: TRBV5-1; cdr3_nt: TGCGCCAGAATAGCGGGGCTGACAGATACGCAGTATTTT; cdr3_aa: CARIAGLTDTQYF
d_call: -; j_call: TRBJ1-6; clone_size: -; v_call: TRBV27; cdr3_nt: TGTGCCAGCAGTATTTTGATTGGTCAGGGGATTCAACTACTCCACTTT; cdr3_aa: CASSILIGQGIQLLHF
d_call: -; j_call: TRBJ2-4; clone_size: -; v_call: TRBV11-1; cdr3_nt: TGTGCCAGCAGCGACAGTCTAGCCAAAAACATTCAGTACTTC; cdr3_aa: CASSDSLAKNIQYF
d_call: TRBD1; j_call: TRBJ1-1; clone_size: -; v_call: TRBV7-9; cdr3_nt: TGTGCCAGCAGTTCTCCAGGGGGTGCGGCGGGCACTGAAGCTTTCTTT; cdr3_aa: CASSSPGGAAGTEAFF
d_call: -; j_call: TRBJ1-1; clone_size: -; v_call: TRBV28; cdr3_nt: TGTGCCAGCAGGGTACAGGGCCCCCGGAACACTGAAGCTTTCTTT; cdr3_aa: CASRVQGPRNTEAFF
d_call: -; j_call: TRBJ1-5; clone_size: -; v_call: TRBV24-1; cdr3_nt: TGTGCCACCAGTGATGCGGGGGATATCGGGCAGCCCCAGCATTTT; cdr3_aa: CATSDAGDIGQPQHF
d_call: -; j_call: TRBJ1-5; clone_size: -; v_call: TRBV9; cdr3_nt: TGTGCCAGCAGCGTAGACGCAGTTAGCAATCAGCCCCAGCATTTT; cdr3_aa: CASSVDAVSNQPQHF
d_call: TRBD1; j_call: TRBJ1-3; clone_size: once; v_call: TRBV5-1; cdr3_nt: TGCGCCAGCAGCCGACAGGGTGATGGAAACACCATATATTTT; cdr3_aa: CASSRQGDGNTIYF
d_call: TRBD2; j_call: TRBJ2-2; clone_size: -; v_call: TRBV6-1; cdr3_nt: TGTGCCAGCAGTGAGATGGTGGCGGGAGGAAGGGGCACCGGGGAGCTGTTTTTT; cdr3_aa: CASSEMVAGGRGTGELFF
d_call: TRBD2; j_call: TRBJ2-1; clone_size: once; v_call: TRBV18; cdr3_nt: TGTGCCAGCTCACAGACACTAGCGGGAGGGCCGGACAATGAGCAGTTCTTC; cdr3_aa: CASSQTLAGGPDNEQFF
d_call: -; j_call: TRBJ2-1; clone_size: few; v_call: TRBV14; cdr3_nt: TGTGCCAGCGGGCCTTCTTGGGGGGAGTGGGTTGATGAGCAGTTCTTC; cdr3_aa: CASGPSWGEWVDEQFF
d_call: TRBD1; j_call: TRBJ1-1; clone_size: -; v_call: TRBV7-9; cdr3_nt: TGTGCCAGCAGCTTAAGGGACAGGGGAAACACTGAAGCTTTCTTT; cdr3_aa: CASSLRDRGNTEAFF
d_call: -; j_call: TRBJ1-2; clone_size: -; v_call: TRBV28; cdr3_nt: TGTGCCAGCAGTGGGGAGGTGGGTGGCTACACCTTC; cdr3_aa: CASSGEVGGYTF
d_call: -; j_call: TRBJ1-2; clone_size: -; v_call: TRBV27; cdr3_nt: TGTGCCAGCAACAAACAGGGAGCTAACTATGGCTACACCTTC; cdr3_aa: CASNKQGANYGYTF
d_call: -; j_call: TRBJ1-3; clone_size: -; v_call: TRBV5-1; cdr3_nt: TGCGCCAGCAGCTTGGGAGACAGGAGCTCTGGAAACACCATATATTTT; cdr3_aa: CASSLGDRSSGNTIYF
d_call: -; j_call: TRBJ1-5; clone_size: -; v_call: TRBV28; cdr3_nt: TGTGCCAGCAGCCTCATCGACATCCCCACACCCCAGCATTTT; cdr3_aa: CASSLIDIPTPQHF
d_call: TRBD2; j_call: TRBJ2-5; clone_size: -; v_call: TRBV24-1; cdr3_nt: TGTGCCACCAGCCATGGGGGGGGCCAAGAGACCCAGTACTTC; cdr3_aa: CATSHGGGQETQYF
d_call: TRBD1; j_call: TRBJ2-6; clone_size: -; v_call: TRBV5-1; cdr3_nt: TGCGCCAGCAGCTGGAAATCCGGGACAGGGTATCGTGGGGCCAACGTCCTGACTTTC; cdr3_aa: CASSWKSGTGYRGANVLTF
d_call: TRBD2; j_call: TRBJ2-5; clone_size: few; v_call: TRBV5-1; cdr3_nt: TGCGCCAGCAGCTTGGGCCTCCCCCGGGGGGGGCAAGAGACCCAGTACTTC; cdr3_aa: CASSLGLPRGGQETQYF
d_call: -; j_call: TRBJ2-1; clone_size: -; v_call: TRBV24-1; cdr3_nt: TGTGCCACCAGTGACCCCGTAGCGATAAGCTACAATGAGCAGTTCTTC; cdr3_aa: CATSDPVAISYNEQFF
d_call: TRBD1; j_call: TRBJ1-5; clone_size: -; v_call: TRBV18; cdr3_nt: TGTGCCAGCTCACCAGGGACAGGGGAACAGCCCCAGCATTTT; cdr3_aa: CASSPGTGEQPQHF
d_call: -; j_call: TRBJ1-6; clone_size: -; v_call: TRBV5-1; cdr3_nt: TGCGCCAGCAGCTTGGAGGGACAAAATAATTCACCCCTCCACTTT; cdr3_aa: CASSLEGQNNSPLHF
d_call: -; j_call: TRBJ2-3; clone_size: -; v_call: TRBV24-1; cdr3_nt: TGTGCCACCAGTGTTCAGACTAGTTCAGATACGCAGTATTTT; cdr3_aa: CATSVQTSSDTQYF
d_call: -; j_call: TRBJ1-1; clone_size: -; v_call: TRBV5-6; cdr3_nt: TGTGCCAGCAGCTTGAGGGGCACTGAAGCTTTCTTT; cdr3_aa: CASSLRGTEAFF
d_call: -; j_call: TRBJ2-1; clone_size: -; v_call: TRBV29-1; cdr3_nt: TGCAGCGCTAGACAGGGACTAGGAGGTGATATTGAGCAGTTCTTC; cdr3_aa: CSARQGLGGDIEQFF
d_call: -; j_call: TRBJ2-2; clone_size: -; v_call: TRBV18; cdr3_nt: TGTGCCAGCTCACCAAGGCAGGGTCAGGCTAACACCGGGGAGCTGTTTTTT; cdr3_aa: CASSPRQGQANTGELFF
d_call: -; j_call: TRBJ1-1; clone_size: -; v_call: TRBV21-1; cdr3_nt: TGTGCCAGCAGCAAGGGGGGAAAGAGCACTGAAGCTTTCTTT; cdr3_aa: CASSKGGKSTEAFF
d_call: -; j_call: TRBJ1-3; clone_size: -; v_call: TRBV21-1; cdr3_nt: TGTGCCAGCAGATACGAGGCAGCCCCTGGAAACACCATATATTTT; cdr3_aa: CASRYEAAPGNTIYF
d_call: TRBD2; j_call: TRBJ2-3; clone_size: -; v_call: TRBV11-2; cdr3_nt: TGTGCCAGCAGTATGAGACTAGCGGGAGGGCTCAGCACAGATACGCAGTATTTT; cdr3_aa: CASSMRLAGGLSTDTQYF
d_call: TRBD2; j_call: TRBJ2-2; clone_size: -; v_call: TRBV3-1/TRBV3-2; cdr3_nt: TGTGCCAGCAGCCAAGGAACACTAGCGTACACCGGGGAGCTGTTTTTT; cdr3_aa: CASSQGTLAYTGELFF
d_call: -; j_call: TRBJ1-2; clone_size: -; v_call: TRBV12-3/TRBV12-4; cdr3_nt: TGTGCCAGCCGATTGGGGGGATTTGACTACACCTTC; cdr3_aa: CASRLGGFDYTF
d_call: -; j_call: TRBJ2-1; clone_size: -; v_call: TRBV28; cdr3_nt: TGTGCCAGCAAGTCGAGTCTTCCCAATGAGCAGTTCTTC; cdr3_aa: CASKSSLPNEQFF
d_call: TRBD1; j_call: TRBJ2-5; clone_size: -; v_call: TRBV29-1; cdr3_nt: TGCAGCGTTGTCCGGGACAGGGGGCGAGAGACCCAGTACTTC; cdr3_aa: CSVVRDRGRETQYF
d_call: -; j_call: TRBJ1-1; clone_size: -; v_call: TRBV5-5; cdr3_nt: TGTGCCAGCAGCTTGGGTGGTAGTTACACTGAAGCTTTCTTT; cdr3_aa: CASSLGGSYTEAFF
d_call: TRBD1; j_call: TRBJ2-5; clone_size: -; v_call: TRBV6-6; cdr3_nt: TGTGCCAGCAGGACAGGGGGCTCAGAGACCCAGTACTTC; cdr3_aa: CASRTGGSETQYF